This record looks at one T cell receptor (beta chain) sequence and its context. Its antigen is as yet unknown. This CDR3 comprises 11 residues. Per the germline V gene, CDR1 is LGHDT and CDR2 is YNNKEL (reference sequence). V was pared by 8 bases and J by 5 bases, with 7 bases between. Alongside a J-beta primer mix, a sample-barcoded 5' primer served in a second PCR lasting roughly 6 to 11 cycles. No fewer than 3 million CDR3-containing paired-end reads came from each sample. TCRdb reprocessed the 5' RACE reads via MiXCR and lists one record per CDR3 protein. The sample consists of 1.5 million to 2 million distinct CDR3 sequences, 49% of them appearing once. These data belong to a study of blood T cells in healthy people across ages. Overall study results and limits: Changes in expanded clonotypes were possibly confounded, as the CMV status of donors was unknown.

The genes are TRBV3-1 and TRBJ2-1; D gene uncertain. The sequenced sample consisted of blood. This TCR was recovered from a woman between 40 and 55 years old in good health. CDR3: CASGRHNEQFF. The CDR3 DNA reads as TGTGCCAGCGGCCGGCACAATGAGCAGTTCTTC.